The 4 T cell receptor beta chains listed next were all sequenced from one sample in a study of blood T cell repertoires in COVID-19. The data were produced by immunoSEQ multiplex PCR, yet TCRdb's version contains in-frame clones alone and is incomplete. Altogether almost 200,000 clones are present, roughly nine tenths being singletons, with the ten largest covering 6.5% to 9%. Sequencing input: PBMCs or T cells enriched from blood (not recorded which). Every receptor here comes from a young woman who had recovered from COVID-19.

The chain recombines TRBV5-1 with TRBJ1-6; a possible D gene is TRBD1 (6 bases). CDR1 and CDR2 from the germline V gene are SGHRS and YFSETQ. The CDR3 has 14 amino acids. V was trimmed by 4 bases and J by 8 bases, leaving 13 bases between them. In DNA, the CDR3 is TGCGCCAGCAGCGAACAGGGATGGGATTCACCCCTCCACTTT. Translated: CASSEQGWDSPLHF.

The chain couples TRBV7-2 to TRBJ1-2; D perhaps matches TRBD1 (5 bases). Trimming removed 5 bases from V and 4 bases from J, with 20 bases in between. Germline assignment: CDR1 SGHTA and CDR2 FQGNSA. The CDR3 consists of 16 residues. The CDR3 DNA reads as TGTGCCAGCAGCGCCATGGGGGGTGACAGTCTCTATGGCTACACCTTC. Its protein product is CASSAMGGDSLYGYTF.

The rearrangement links TRBV19 to TRBJ1-2; 7 nucleotides line up with TRBD1. Germline CDR1 is LNHDA and CDR2 is SQIVND (reference sequence). The CDR3 length is 11 residues. The junction had 2 bases not matched to a gene; V was cut back by 7 bases and J by 6 bases. CDR3 in amino acids: CASTGQNGYTF. Here the CDR3 DNA reads TGTGCCAGTACGGGACAGAATGGCTACACCTTC.

J is TRBJ1-5 and V is TRBV19; no firm D call. Trimming removed 6 bases from V and 1 base from J, with 10 bases in between. This CDR3 is 14 amino acids long. Looked up from germline, CDR1 is LNHDA and CDR2 is SQIVND (reference sequence). This CDR3 reads CASRRVGSNQPQHF. The DNA of the CDR3 is TGTGCCAGTAGACGGGTTGGGAGCAATCAGCCCCAGCATTTT.